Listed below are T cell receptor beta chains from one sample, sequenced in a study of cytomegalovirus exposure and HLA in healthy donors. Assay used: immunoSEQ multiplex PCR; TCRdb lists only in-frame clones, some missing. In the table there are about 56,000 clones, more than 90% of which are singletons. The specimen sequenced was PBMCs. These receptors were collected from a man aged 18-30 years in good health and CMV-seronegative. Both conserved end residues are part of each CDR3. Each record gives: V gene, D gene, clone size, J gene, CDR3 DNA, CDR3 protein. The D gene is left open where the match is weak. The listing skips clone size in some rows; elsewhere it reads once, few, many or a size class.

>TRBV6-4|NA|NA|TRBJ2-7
TGTGCCAGCAGTGACCCACTCACCGGGAAAAGGGTCTACGAGCAGTACTTC
CASSDPLTGKRVYEQYF
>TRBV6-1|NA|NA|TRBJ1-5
TGTGCCAGCAGTGTAAATTTGGGGGGGAACAATCAGCCCCAGCATTTT
CASSVNLGGNNQPQHF
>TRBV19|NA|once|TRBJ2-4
TGTGCCAGTAGTGACGGGGTTCTCGTAGGTGGCAAAAACATTCAGTACTTC
CASSDGVLVGGKNIQYF
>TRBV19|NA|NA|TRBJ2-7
TGTGCCAGTAGTATTGGGCCGACCTACGAGCAGTACTTC
CASSIGPTYEQYF
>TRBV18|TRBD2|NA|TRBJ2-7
TGTGCCAGCTCGACGGGAGGGACCTACGAGCAGTACTTC
CASSTGGTYEQYF
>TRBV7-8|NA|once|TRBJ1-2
TGTGCCAGCAGCCGGGGGGTACCTAACTATGGCTACACCTTC
CASSRGVPNYGYTF
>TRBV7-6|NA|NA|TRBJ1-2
TGTGCCAGCAGCTTAGGTGGGGGGGACTATGGCTACACCTTC
CASSLGGGDYGYTF
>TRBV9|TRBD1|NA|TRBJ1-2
TGTGCCAGCAGCTTCAATAGACAGGGGATGGGCTATGGCTACACCTTC
CASSFNRQGMGYGYTF
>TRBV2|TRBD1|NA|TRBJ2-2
TGTGCCAGCAGTTTCCCCCGGGACAGGGGCCAGAACACCGGGGAGCTGTTTTTT
CASSFPRDRGQNTGELFF
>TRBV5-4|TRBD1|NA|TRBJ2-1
TGTGCCAGCAGCTTGGACAGACAGGGGTCCTACAATGAGCAGTTCTTC
CASSLDRQGSYNEQFF
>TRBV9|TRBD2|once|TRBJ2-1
TGTGCCAGCAGCGTAGGTAATAGCGGGATCTTCAATGAGCAGTTCTTC
CASSVGNSGIFNEQFF
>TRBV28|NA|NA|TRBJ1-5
TGTGCCAGCACCCCTCCAGGGGCGGGCAATCAGCCCCAGCATTTT
CASTPPGAGNQPQHF
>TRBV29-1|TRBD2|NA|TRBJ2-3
TGCAGCGTCCCCCCGGGACTAGGTGTTGCAGATACGCAGTATTTT
CSVPPGLGVADTQYF
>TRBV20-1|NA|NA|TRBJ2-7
TGCAGTGCGGAGGTTTCCTACGAGCAGTACTTC
CSAEVSYEQYF
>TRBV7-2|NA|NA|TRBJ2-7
TGTGCCAGCAGCCTAGAGCGGAGCTCCTACGAGCAGTACTTC
CASSLERSSYEQYF
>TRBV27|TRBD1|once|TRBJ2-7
TGTGCCAGCAGCAAGACAGGGGACTACGAGCAGTACTTC
CASSKTGDYEQYF
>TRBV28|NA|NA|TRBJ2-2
TGTGCCAGCAGGGGGAGAATAAGGAACACCGGGGAGCTGTTTTTT
CASRGRIRNTGELFF
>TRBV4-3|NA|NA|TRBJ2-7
TGCGCCAGCAGCCAGCAGAGTGGAGTATACTACGAGCAGTACTTC
CASSQQSGVYYEQYF
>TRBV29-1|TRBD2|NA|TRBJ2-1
TGCAGCGTTGAAGATGTGGCGGGAGTTTCTCTCAATGAGCAGTTCTTC
CSVEDVAGVSLNEQFF
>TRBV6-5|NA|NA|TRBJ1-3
TGTGCCAGCAGCCGGGGAAACACCATATATTTT
CASSRGNTIYF
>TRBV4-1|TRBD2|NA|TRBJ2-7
TGCGCCAGCAGCCCCTTACTAGCGGGGTTGTCGGGCGAGCAGTACTTC
CASSPLLAGLSGEQYF
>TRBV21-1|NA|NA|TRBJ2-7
TGTGCCAGCAGCAACGAAGACAGGGGGCCCTCCTACGAGCAGTACTTC
CASSNEDRGPSYEQYF
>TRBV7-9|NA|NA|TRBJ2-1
TGTGCCAGCAGCTTAGAGTTTTCGGGAGTTCGCAATGAGCAGTTCTTC
CASSLEFSGVRNEQFF
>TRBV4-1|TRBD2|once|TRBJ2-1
TGCGCCAGCAGCCAAGAGGGGCGGGAGGTCAATGAGCAGTTCTTC
CASSQEGREVNEQFF
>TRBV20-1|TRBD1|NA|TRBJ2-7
TGCAGTGCCACAGGGGTAGGGCAGTACTTC
CSATGVGQYF
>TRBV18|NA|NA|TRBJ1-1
TGTGCCAGCTCACCGCTTGAGGGGAACACTGAAGCTTTCTTT
CASSPLEGNTEAFF
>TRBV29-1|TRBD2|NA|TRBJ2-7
TGCAGCGTAAGACTAGCGGTTTCCTACGAGCAGTACTTC
CSVRLAVSYEQYF
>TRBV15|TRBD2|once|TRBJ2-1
TGTGCCACCAGCCACCCTTTTCGGACTAGCGGGAGTGTAAATGAGCAGTTCTTC
CATSHPFRTSGSVNEQFF
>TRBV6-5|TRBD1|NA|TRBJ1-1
TGTGCCAGCAGGGCAGGGGGCAGTGGTGCTGAAGCTTTCTTT
CASRAGGSGAEAFF
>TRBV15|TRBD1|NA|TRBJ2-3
TGTGCCACCAGCAGAGATCAGGGGCAGGGGGGCACAGATACGCAGTATTTT
CATSRDQGQGGTDTQYF
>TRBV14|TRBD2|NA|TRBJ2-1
TGTGCCAGCAGCCCGACTAGCGGAGTAATTTCCTACAATGAGCAGTTCTTC
CASSPTSGVISYNEQFF
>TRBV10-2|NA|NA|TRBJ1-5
TGCGCCAGCAGCGGGGGGGCCCTGAATCAGCCCCAGCATTTT
CASSGGALNQPQHF
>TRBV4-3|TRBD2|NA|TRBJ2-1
TGCGCCAGCAGCCAAGAAACCTCTAAACCCCTAGCGGGAGTGGCCAATGAGCAGTTCTTC
CASSQETSKPLAGVANEQFF
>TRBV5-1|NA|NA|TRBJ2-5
TGCGCCAGCAGCTCTAGGGGGGAGACCCAGTACTTC
CASSSRGETQYF
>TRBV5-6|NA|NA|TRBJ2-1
TGTGCCAGCAGCCGAAAGGGGGTCAGGTTGTACAATGAGCAGTTCTTC
CASSRKGVRLYNEQFF
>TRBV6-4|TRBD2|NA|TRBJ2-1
TGTGCCAGCAGTCAGACTAGCGGGGTAAATGAGCAGTTCTTC
CASSQTSGVNEQFF